This T cell receptor (beta chain) was found in a study of OX40 agonist ivuxolimab in advanced cancers. Study in general: Across the patients, intravenous ivuxolimab was delivered every 2 weeks at 0.01 to 10 mg/kg. With a range of roughly 20 to 85, age averaged roughly 61 years, and about 82% were male.

Clones were read by immunoSEQ multiplex PCR, and TCRdb kept only the in-frame ones, dropping some. The table includes roughly 56,000 clones, 80% to 90% detected once. V lost 1 base and J lost 0, with 4 bases in between. The germline V gene has CDR1 LNHDA and CDR2 SQIVND (reference sequence). This CDR3 is 14 amino acids long. This clonotype was sampled from an adult with an advanced solid tumor such as melanoma, head and neck, liver or kidney cancer. The material was CD4+ or CD8+ T cells sorted from blood, obtained in a trial of the OX40 agonist ivuxolimab. This chain joins TRBV19 and TRBJ1-5, with D unresolved. The CDR3 nucleotides are TGTGCCAGTAGTATAGGGTATAGCAATCAGCCCCAGCATTTT. Its translation is CASSIGYSNQPQHF.